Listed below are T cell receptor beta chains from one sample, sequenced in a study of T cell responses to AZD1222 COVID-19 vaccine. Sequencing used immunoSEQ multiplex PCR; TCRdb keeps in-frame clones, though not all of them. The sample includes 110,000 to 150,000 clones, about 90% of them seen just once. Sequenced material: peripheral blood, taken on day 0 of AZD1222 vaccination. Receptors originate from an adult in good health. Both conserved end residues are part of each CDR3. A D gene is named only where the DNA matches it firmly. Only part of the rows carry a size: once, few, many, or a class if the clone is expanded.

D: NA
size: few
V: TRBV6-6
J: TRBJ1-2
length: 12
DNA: TGTGCCAGCAGTGCACAAGACTATGGCTACACCTTC
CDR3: CASSAQDYGYTF

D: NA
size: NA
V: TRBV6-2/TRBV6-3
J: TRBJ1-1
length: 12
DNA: TGTGCCAGCAGTTCCCTACCATCGGCAGCTTTCTTT
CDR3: CASSSLPSAAFF

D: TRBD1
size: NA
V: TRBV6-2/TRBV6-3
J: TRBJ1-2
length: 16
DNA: TGTGCCAGCAGTTATGGGACAGGGAAGGACTTGGATGGCTACACCTTC
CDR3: CASSYGTGKDLDGYTF

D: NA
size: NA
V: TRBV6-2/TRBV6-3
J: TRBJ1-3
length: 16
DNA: TGTGCCAGCAGCCCCGGACGTACAAGCTCTGGAAACACCATATATTTT
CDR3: CASSPGRTSSGNTIYF

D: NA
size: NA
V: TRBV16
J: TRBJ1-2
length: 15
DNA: TGTGCCAGCAGCCAATATGGACAGACTAACTATGGCTACACCTTC
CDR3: CASSQYGQTNYGYTF

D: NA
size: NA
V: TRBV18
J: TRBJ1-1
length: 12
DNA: TGTGCCAGCTCACCGATCTCAACTGAAGCTTTCTTT
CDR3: CASSPISTEAFF

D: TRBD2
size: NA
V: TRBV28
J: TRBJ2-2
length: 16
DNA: TGTGCCAGCAGTTCCCTAGGGACTAGCGATTTGGGGGAGCTGTTTTTT
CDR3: CASSSLGTSDLGELFF

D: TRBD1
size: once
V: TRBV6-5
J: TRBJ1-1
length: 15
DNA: TGTGCCAGCACCAGGTCGGGGACAGCGAACACTGAAGCTTTCTTT
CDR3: CASTRSGTANTEAFF

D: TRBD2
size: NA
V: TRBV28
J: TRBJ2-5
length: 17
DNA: TGTGCCAGCAGTTTACCCCTCCGGCTAGCGGGGAAAGAGACCCAGTACTTC
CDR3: CASSLPLRLAGKETQYF

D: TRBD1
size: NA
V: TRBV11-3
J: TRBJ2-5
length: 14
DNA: TGTGCCAGCAGCCCGGGACAGGGTGAAGAGACCCAGTACTTC
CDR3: CASSPGQGEETQYF

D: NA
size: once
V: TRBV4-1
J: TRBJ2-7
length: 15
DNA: TGCGCCAGCAGCCAAGAAAGGCAGGGTAGAGGCGAGCAGTACTTC
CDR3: CASSQERQGRGEQYF

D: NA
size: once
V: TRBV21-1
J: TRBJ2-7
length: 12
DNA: TGTGCCACCGCTAGCGGCCTCTACGAGCAGTACTTC
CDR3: CATASGLYEQYF

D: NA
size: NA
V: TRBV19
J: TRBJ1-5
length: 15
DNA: TGTGCCAGTAGTATTCTCCCCTTTGGGAATCAGCCCCAGCATTTT
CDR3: CASSILPFGNQPQHF

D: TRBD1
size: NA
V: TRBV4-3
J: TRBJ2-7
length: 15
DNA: TGCGCCAGCGGCTTCCCGGGACAGGGGAAAGACGAGCAGTACTTC
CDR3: CASGFPGQGKDEQYF

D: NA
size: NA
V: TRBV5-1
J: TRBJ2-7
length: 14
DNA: TGCGCCAGCAGCTTGGGGACTCCCAGTGACGAGCAGTACTTC
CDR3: CASSLGTPSDEQYF

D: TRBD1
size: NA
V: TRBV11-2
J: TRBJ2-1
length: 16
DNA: TGTGCCAGCAGCTTAGGTCCCATGGACAGGGACCATGAGCAGTTCTTC
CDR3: CASSLGPMDRDHEQFF

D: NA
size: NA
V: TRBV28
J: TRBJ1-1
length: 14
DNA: TGTGCCAGCAGTTTCTTAGCCATGAACACTGAAGCTTTCTTT
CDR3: CASSFLAMNTEAFF

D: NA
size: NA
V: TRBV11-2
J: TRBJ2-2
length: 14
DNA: TGTGCCAGCAGAACCATCAGAAGCACCGGGGAGCTGTTTTTT
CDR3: CASRTIRSTGELFF

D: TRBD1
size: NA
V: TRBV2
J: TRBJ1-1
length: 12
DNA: TGTGCCAGCGACGACAGGGACACTGAAGCTTTCTTT
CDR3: CASDDRDTEAFF

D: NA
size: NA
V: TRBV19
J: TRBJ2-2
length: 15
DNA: TGTGCCAGTAGTATAAGCGTAGCGAACACCGGGGAGCTGTTTTTT
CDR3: CASSISVANTGELFF

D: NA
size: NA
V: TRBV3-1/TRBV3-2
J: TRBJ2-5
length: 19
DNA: TGTGCCAGCAGCCAAGATTTCCCGCGGTGTGATGCAGGGCGAGAGACCCAGTACTTC
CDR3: CASSQDFPRCDAGRETQYF